The clone carrying this T cell receptor beta chain turned up a few times. What it binds is unknown. The entry originates in a study of T cells in localized non-small cell lung cancer. Profiling relied on immunoSEQ multiplex PCR, and the TCRdb table lists in-frame clones only, not all of them. The sample has 40,000 or so clones, roughly 80% seen once. Study-wide results and limits: Heterogeneity is still possible, as just one tumor region was sequenced. A higher density of T cells in blood coincided with extended overall survival. Measurement of T cell clonality placed uninvolved adjacent lung highest, above the level in tumor. Out of the top 100 tumor clones, a median around 60 were seen in adjacent lung.

This CDR3 comprises 13 residues. Germline CDR1 MDHEN, CDR2 SYDVKM. The V gene lost 6 bases and the J gene lost 10 bases, with 15 bases spanning the gap. This chain connects TRBV28 to TRBJ1-4, with D unclear. Sequencing used PBMCs, obtained before any cancer treatment. The receptor was isolated from a woman aged 40-70 years with stage II squamous cell lung carcinoma. The CDR3 DNA reads as TGTGCCAGCAGCCTACGGACCCCGGGAAAACTGTTTTTT. This encodes CASSLRTPGKLFF. The full variable domain, with the rest looked up from reference TRBV28 and TRBJ1-4, is DVKVTQSSRYLVKRTGEKVFLECVQDMDHENMFWYRQDPGLGLRLIYFSYDVKMKEKGDIPEGYSVSREKKERFSLILESASTNQTSMYLCASSLRTPGKLFFGSGTQLSVL.